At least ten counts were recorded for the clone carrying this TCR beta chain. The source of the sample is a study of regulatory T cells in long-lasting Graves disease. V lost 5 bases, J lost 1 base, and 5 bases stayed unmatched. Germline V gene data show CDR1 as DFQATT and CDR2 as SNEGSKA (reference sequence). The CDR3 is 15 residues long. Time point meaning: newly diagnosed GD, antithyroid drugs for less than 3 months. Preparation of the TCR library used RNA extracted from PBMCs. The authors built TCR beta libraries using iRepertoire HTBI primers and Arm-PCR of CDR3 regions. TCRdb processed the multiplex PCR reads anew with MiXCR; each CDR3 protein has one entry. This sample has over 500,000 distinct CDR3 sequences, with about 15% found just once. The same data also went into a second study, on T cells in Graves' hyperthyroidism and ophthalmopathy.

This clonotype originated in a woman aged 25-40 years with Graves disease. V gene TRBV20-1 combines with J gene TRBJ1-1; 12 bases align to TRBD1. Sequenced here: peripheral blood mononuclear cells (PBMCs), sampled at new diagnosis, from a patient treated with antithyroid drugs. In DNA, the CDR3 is TGCAGTGCTTGGGACAGGGGGCGGAGGAACACTGAAGCTTTCTTT. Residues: CSAWDRGRRNTEAFF.